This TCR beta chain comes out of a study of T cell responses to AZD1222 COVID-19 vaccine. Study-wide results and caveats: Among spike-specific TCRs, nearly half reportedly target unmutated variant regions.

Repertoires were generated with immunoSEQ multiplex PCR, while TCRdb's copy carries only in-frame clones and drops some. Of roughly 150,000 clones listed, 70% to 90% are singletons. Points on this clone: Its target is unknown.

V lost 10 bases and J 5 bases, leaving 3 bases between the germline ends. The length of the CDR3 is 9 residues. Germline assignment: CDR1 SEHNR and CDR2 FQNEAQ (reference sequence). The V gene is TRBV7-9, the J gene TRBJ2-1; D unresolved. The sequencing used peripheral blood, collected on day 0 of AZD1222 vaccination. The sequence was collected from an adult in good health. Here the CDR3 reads CATNNEQFF. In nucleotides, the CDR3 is TGTGCCACCAACAATGAGCAGTTCTTC.